This T cell receptor beta chain was found in a study of blood T cell repertoires in COVID-19. In the study overall: Sites in the United States, Italy and Spain provided acute and convalescent COVID-19 samples.

V was shortened by 6 bases and J by 6 bases, with 14 bases between the two germline ends. The CDR3 totals 14 residues. Germline assignment: CDR1 MNHEY and CDR2 SMNVEV (reference sequence). Clones were sequenced by immunoSEQ multiplex PCR, and TCRdb holds only the in-frame ones, with some missing. This table holds some 230,000 clones, around 83% found once. Specimen: peripheral blood. This clonotype was obtained from a man aged 45-65 years who had recovered from COVID-19. This chain connects TRBV27 to TRBJ2-2; D is possibly TRBD2 (5 bases). The CDR3 coding sequence is TGTGCCAGCAGGGAGGCTGGGGTCCCCGGGGAGCTGTTTTTT. It yields the protein CASREAGVPGELFF.